The 20 T cell receptor beta chains reported below all come from one sample, sequenced in a study of CD8 T cells in Susac syndrome. RNA amounts of roughly 0.5 to 1 ug underwent reverse transcription with random hexamers. TCRdb independently ran MiXCR on the immunoSEQ multiplex PCR reads; one entry per CDR3 protein. The table has over 150,000 distinct CDR3 sequences, 85% to 95% seen once. Sequencing was done on a sample of CD4+ T cells from PBMCs. Every receptor here comes from a human donor with Susac syndrome.

This clonotype was picked up one time. The chain has TRBV5-4 and TRBJ2-7, with D perhaps TRBD1 (5 bases). From germline, CDR1 is SGHNT and CDR2 YYREEE (reference sequence). The CDR3 contains 16 residues. V gave up 0 bases and J gave up 0 bases, with 13 bases separating them. The CDR3 DNA is TGTGCCAGCAGCTTGGGGCCAGTGACAGTCTCCTACGAGCAGTACTTC. Translating it yields CASSLGPVTVSYEQYF. Drawing the rest from reference TRBV5-4 and TRBJ2-7, the complete variable domain is ETGVTQSPTHLIKTRGQQVTLRCSSQSGHNTVSWYQQALGQGPQFIFQYYREEENGRGNFPPRFSGLQFPNYSSELNVNALELDDSALYLCASSLGPVTVSYEQYFGPGTRLTVT.

This CDR3 reads CSVDSDRGPNTGELFF. The DNA for the CDR3 is TGCAGCGTTGACAGTGACAGGGGGCCCAACACCGGGGAGCTGTTTTTT. The genes are TRBV29-1 and TRBJ2-2; the match to TRBD1 covers 10 bases. The V gene end was trimmed by 3 bases and the J gene end by 2 bases; junction bases not matched to a gene: 6. The CDR3 has 16 residues. Per germline, CDR1 SQVTM and CDR2 ANQGSEA.

The chain links TRBV7-9 to TRBJ1-5; 9 bases map to TRBD1. With V trimmed by 1 base and J by 7 bases, 5 bases remained unmatched. Per germline, CDR1 SEHNR and CDR2 FQNEAQ (reference sequence). CDR3 length: 15 amino acids. DNA of the CDR3: TGTGCCAGCAGCTTAGGGGACAGGGACGAACAGCCCCAGCATTTT. Protein: CASSLGDRDEQPQHF.

The rearrangement links TRBV9 to TRBJ1-6; 7 positions match TRBD1. Germline lookup yields CDR1 SGDLS and CDR2 YYNGEE. The CDR3 totals 14 residues. V trimming: 3 bases; J trimming: 13 bases; junction bases outside the gene matches: 10. The CDR3, as DNA: TGTGCCAGCAGCGGGGGGACAGCTATTCACCCCCTCCACTTT. It translates to CASSGGTAIHPLHF.

This clonotype has a single count. The rearrangement joins TRBV20-1 to TRBJ2-3, with D unresolved. CDR3 length equals 12 residues. Trimming pared 4 bases from V and 2 bases from J, leaving 7 bases between. Germline V gives CDR1 DFQATT, CDR2 SNEGSKA (reference sequence). The CDR3 DNA is TGCAGTGCTATACCCATCACAGATACGCAGTATTTT. Residues: CSAIPITDTQYF.

This clonotype has a single count. The chain joins TRBV4-3 to TRBJ1-2; D gene uncertain. Germline V lookup: CDR1 LGHNA, CDR2 YSLEER. V was clipped by 0 bases and J by 8 bases, with 10 bases between them. The CDR3 runs to 13 residues. The chain's CDR3 is CASSQDGRGGYTF. The CDR3 coding sequence is TGCGCCAGCAGCCAAGATGGGAGAGGCGGCTACACCTTC.

The CDR3 is CATSDLRGPEQYF. The CDR3 nucleotides read TGTGCCACCAGTGACCTCAGGGGTCCCGAGCAGTACTTC. The chain is built from TRBV24-1 and TRBJ2-7; maybe TRBD1 (6 bases). Per germline, CDR1 KGHDR and CDR2 SFDVKD. CDR3 length: 13 amino acids. V shed 4 bases and J shed 6 bases, with 12 bases lying between them.

This chain uses TRBV6-5 with TRBJ2-1; TRBD2 agrees at 8 bases. This CDR3 is 15 amino acids long. The V gene end was trimmed by 2 bases and the J gene end by 7 bases; junction bases not matched to a gene: 7. CDR1 and CDR2 from the germline V gene are MNHEY and SVGAGI. CDR3 in amino acids: CASSYGLARSNEQFF. The CDR3 DNA is TGTGCCAGCAGTTACGGACTAGCCCGGAGTAATGAGCAGTTCTTC.

Turning to this clonotype: The junction and the germline gene differ at one end; a read error may be behind it. This rearrangement joins TRBV4-2 to TRBJ2-1; TRBD2 is a possible D gene (5 bases). The CDR3 spans 17 residues. The germline gives CDR1 LGHNA, CDR2 YNFKEQ. The CDR3 here is CASSPRRVHPSDNEQFF. Here the CDR3 DNA reads TGTGCCAGCAGCCCCCGGCGGGTCCACCCCTCCGACAATGAGCAGTTCTTC.

This chain uses TRBV7-8 with TRBJ2-1; no reliable D call. Germline CDR1 reads SGHVS; CDR2 reads FQNEAQ. Trimming left V 5 bases short and J 6 bases short, with 11 bases between. The length of the CDR3 is 13 residues. CDR3 loop: CASSKHYRNEQFF. DNA of the CDR3: TGTGCCAGCAGCAAACACTATCGCAATGAGCAGTTCTTC. The complete variable domain, with remaining parts taken from reference TRBV7-8 and TRBJ2-1, reads GAGVSQSPRYKVAKRGQDVALRCDPISGHVSLFWYQQALGQGPEFLTYFQNEAQLDKSGLPSDRFFAERPEGSVSTLKIQRTQQEDSAVYLCASSKHYRNEQFFGPGTRLTVL.

The chain has TRBV5-1 and TRBJ2-1; 13 nucleotides agree with TRBD2. With 3 bases clipped from V and 8 bases from J, the junction kept 11 bases outside the gene matches. Germline lookup yields CDR1 SGHRS and CDR2 YFSETQ. This CDR3 region has 17 residues. CDR3 in amino acids: CASSSGLAGDPRHEQFF. DNA of the CDR3: TGCGCCAGCAGCTCCGGACTAGCGGGGGACCCTAGGCATGAGCAGTTCTTC.

The CDR3 region has the DNA TGTGCCAGCACCAAGGATGGGGCCAACGTCCTGACTTTC. This translates into CASTKDGANVLTF. The chain joins TRBV7-9 to TRBJ2-6; D call uncertain. Germline V gene lookup returns CDR1 SEHNR and CDR2 FQNEAQ (reference sequence). V gave up 7 bases and J gave up 3 bases, with 7 bases separating them. The CDR3 spans 13 residues.

The rearrangement joins TRBV6-2 or TRBV6-3 to TRBJ2-7; 7 bases align to TRBD2. The CDR3 sequence is 17 residues long. Germline CDR1 MNHEY, CDR2 SVGEGT. J gave up 0 bases and V 6 bases, and 14 bases lay outside the gene matches. CDR3 protein: CASRTSRGGSTSYEQYF. CDR3 bases: TGTGCCAGCAGAACCAGTAGGGGCGGGAGCACCTCCTACGAGCAGTACTTC.

The chain uses TRBV6-1 and TRBJ1-6; tentatively, D is TRBD1 (5 bases). The V gene lost 4 bases and the J gene lost 2 bases, with 6 bases spanning the gap. Germline assignment: CDR1 MNHNS and CDR2 SASEGT. CDR3 length: 14 amino acids. The DNA for the CDR3 is TGTGCCAGCAGTGGCAGGGCCTATAATTCACCCCTCCACTTT. Amino acid sequence: CASSGRAYNSPLHF.

This clonotype was counted once. The J gene is TRBJ1-1, the V gene TRBV7-3; possibly TRBD1 for D (6 bases). Trimming removed 1 base from V and 3 bases from J, with 15 bases in between. The CDR3 is 16 amino acids. Germline loops: CDR1 SGHTA, CDR2 FQGTGA. DNA of the CDR3: TGTGCCAGCAGCTTAATGGGAGGAGGGGGGGACACTGAAGCTTTCTTT. Its protein is CASSLMGGGGDTEAFF.

The chain uses TRBV28 and TRBJ2-7; D is perhaps TRBD2 (6 bases). The ends were cut back, 6 bases at V and 2 bases at J, with 17 bases in the middle. The CDR3 extends over 15 amino acids. The V gene's germline CDR1 is MDHEN and CDR2 SYDVKM. CDR3 loop: CASREGRRVPYEQYF. As DNA, the CDR3 is TGTGCCAGCAGGGAAGGCAGGAGGGTCCCCTACGAGCAGTACTTC. Drawing the rest from reference TRBV28 and TRBJ2-7, the complete variable domain is DVKVTQSSRYLVKRTGEKVFLECVQDMDHENMFWYRQDPGLGLRLIYFSYDVKMKEKGDIPEGYSVSREKKERFSLILESASTNQTSMYLCASREGRRVPYEQYFGPGTRLTVT.

This chain uses TRBV30 with TRBJ2-1; tentative D call: TRBD2 (5 bases). The CDR3 length is 16 residues. CDR1 is GTSNPN, CDR2 SVGIG, per germline (reference sequence). Trimming shortened V by 0 bases and J by 0 bases, and 12 bases separated the two germline ends. For the CDR3, the DNA is TGTGCCTGGAGTGTATACGGCGGGCGCTCCTACAATGAGCAGTTCTTC. It specifies CAWSVYGGRSYNEQFF.

The chain combines TRBV19 with TRBJ1-1; no firm D call. CDR1 is LNHDA and CDR2 is SQIVND in the germline V gene (reference sequence). V was clipped by 4 bases and J by 0 bases, with 9 bases between them. This CDR3 comprises 14 residues. CDR3 amino acids: CASSRGDVNTEAFF. CDR3 DNA sequence: TGTGCCAGTAGTAGGGGAGATGTGAACACTGAAGCTTTCTTT.

This clonotype was seen just once. The chain couples TRBV15 to TRBJ2-5; D perhaps matches TRBD1 (5 bases). V lost 4 bases, J lost 5 bases, and 14 bases lay in between. The CDR3 is 14 residues long. Germline lookup yields CDR1 LNHNV and CDR2 YYDKDF (reference sequence). The CDR3 DNA follows: TGTGCCACCAGCATCCCACTCAGGGCGGAGACCCAGTACTTC. Its translation is CATSIPLRAETQYF.

This chain uses TRBV7-2 with TRBJ2-4; 9 nucleotides match TRBD2. CDR1 is SGHTA and CDR2 is FQGNSA in the germline V gene. The CDR3 covers 14 residues. V dropped 3 bases and J dropped 4; count of bases not matched to a gene: 1. The CDR3 sequence is CASSFSGGKNIQYF. CDR3 DNA sequence: TGTGCCAGCAGCTTCAGCGGGGGGAAAAACATTCAGTACTTC.